Below are 20 T cell receptor beta chains sequenced from a single sample in a study of identical twins. TCRdb analysed the 5' RACE reads with MiXCR anew, one entry per CDR3 protein. The table has fewer than 350,000 distinct CDR3 sequences, less than 9% seen once. This sample was shared with a second study, whose subject was yellow fever vaccine responses in identical twins.

The sample comprised memory (CD45RO+) T cells sorted from blood. The receptors derive from a woman younger than 35 in good health.

The chain has TRBV28 and TRBJ2-2; TRBD1 matches 8 bases. V shed 7 bases and J 6 bases; nucleotides not matched to a gene: 7. Germline assignment: CDR1 MDHEN and CDR2 SYDVKM. The CDR3 has 14 amino acids. CDR3 DNA: TGTGCCAGCAAACTGGGACAGGCCTCCGGGGAGCTGTTTTTT. It codes for CASKLGQASGELFF.

The rearrangement uses TRBV6-1 and TRBJ2-7; TRBD2 matches 9 bases. The V segment lost 6 bases and the J segment 6 bases; nucleotides outside the gene matches: 9. Germline loops: CDR1 MNHNS, CDR2 SASEGT. The CDR3 is made up of 14 amino acids. CDR3 sequence (DNA): TGTGCCAGCAGCCCACCTAGCGGGACCCTCGAGCAGTACTTC. As protein: CASSPPSGTLEQYF.

Ten or more counts support this clonotype. The V gene is TRBV27, the J gene TRBJ2-1; D unclear. Trimming removed 3 bases from V and 13 bases from J, with 1 base in between. The CDR3 is 8 residues long. Germline CDR1 is MNHEY and CDR2 is SMNVEV (reference sequence). The CDR3 bases are TGTGCCAGCAGTTTCCAGTTCTTC. It translates to CASSFQFF.

This clonotype was seen repeatedly, ten times or more. The genes are TRBV6-5 and TRBJ1-1, with D uncertain. Germline lookup yields CDR1 MNHEY and CDR2 SVGAGI. Trimming removed 6 bases from V and 10 bases from J, with 15 bases in between. This CDR3 comprises 12 residues. The CDR3 protein is CASSSLSRAAFF. As DNA, the CDR3 is TGTGCCAGCAGCTCCCTGTCGAGAGCAGCTTTCTTT.

This clonotype was detected a few times. The chain recombines TRBV6-1 with TRBJ2-1; TRBD2 is a possible D gene (5 bases). From germline, CDR1 is MNHNS and CDR2 SASEGT. The CDR3 covers 18 residues. The ends were cut back, 1 base at V and 0 bases at J, with 16 bases in the middle. CDR3 loop: CASSEESEWLASYNEQFF. As DNA, the CDR3 is TGTGCCAGCAGTGAAGAGTCGGAGTGGCTAGCCTCCTACAATGAGCAGTTCTTC.

The chain uses TRBV7-9 and TRBJ2-7, with TRBD2 as a possible D gene (5 bases). The V end was cut by 1 base, the J end by 3 bases, with 13 bases between. Germline values: CDR1 SEHNR, CDR2 FQNEAQ (reference sequence). The CDR3 is made up of 15 amino acids. Here the CDR3 reads CASSLVSLALYEQYV. The CDR3 nucleotides are TGTGCCAGCAGCTTAGTATCCCTAGCCCTCTACGAGCAGTACGTC.

This clonotype turned up a few times. The gene calls are TRBV12-3 or TRBV12-4 and TRBJ1-1, with D unclear. The V end was cut by 3 bases, the J end by 5 bases, with 10 bases between. This CDR3 region has 13 residues. This CDR3 is CASSFEERTEAFF. The DNA of the CDR3 is TGTGCCAGCAGTTTCGAGGAGAGAACTGAAGCTTTCTTT.

CDR3 amino acids: CASSVGAGGGNEQFF. CDR3 bases: TGTGCCAGCAGCGTAGGAGCGGGAGGGGGGAATGAGCAGTTCTTC. The chain couples TRBV9 to TRBJ2-1, with 10 bases fitting TRBD2. CDR1 is SGDLS and CDR2 is YYNGEE in the germline V gene. The junction had 4 bases not matched to a gene; V was cut back by 0 bases and J by 7 bases. This CDR3 has 15 amino acids. The variable domain in full, completed from reference TRBV9 and TRBJ2-1, reads DSGVTQTPKHLITATGQRVTLRCSPRSGDLSVYWYQQSLDQGLQFLIQYYNGEERAKGNILERFSAQQFPDLHSELNLSSLELGDSALYFCASSVGAGGGNEQFFGPGTRLTVL.

This clonotype was counted many times. The chain is built from TRBV3-1 and TRBJ2-3; possible D gene TRBD2, 6 bases. In germline, CDR1 is LGHDT, CDR2 YNNKEL (reference sequence). Trimming cost V 1 base and J 0 bases, with 8 bases left between them. The CDR3 is 15 amino acids. The CDR3 loop is CASSQGLGSTDTQYF. The CDR3, as DNA: TGTGCCAGCAGCCAAGGACTAGGGAGCACAGATACGCAGTATTTT.

This sequence joins TRBV6-1 and TRBJ1-2; possible D gene TRBD1, 6 bases. Germline CDR1 reads MNHNS; CDR2 reads SASEGT. Trimming shortened V by 4 bases and J by 5 bases, and 17 bases separated the two germline ends. This CDR3 comprises 15 residues. The chain's CDR3 is CASSATDRPRYGYTF. As DNA, the CDR3 is TGTGCCAGCAGTGCGACCGACAGGCCGAGATATGGCTACACCTTC.

The rearrangement joins TRBV19 to TRBJ1-1; D perhaps matches TRBD1 (5 bases). CDR1 and CDR2 from the germline V gene are LNHDA and SQIVND (reference sequence). The V end was cut by 7 bases, the J end by 10 bases, with 22 bases between. This CDR3 is 14 amino acids long. CDR3 DNA sequence: TGTGCCAGTACCTCAGCGGCAGGGAGGACGAGAGCTTTCTTT. It yields the protein CASTSAAGRTRAFF.

This clonotype occurred a few times. The chain recombines TRBV5-6 with TRBJ2-1, with D possibly TRBD2 on 5 matching bases. The CDR3 consists of 13 residues. The V end lost 1 base, the J end lost 8 bases, and 10 bases lay between the germline ends. Per the germline V gene, CDR1 is SGHDT and CDR2 is YYEEEE. The CDR3 spells CASSLKTRDEQFF. DNA of the CDR3: TGTGCCAGCAGCTTGAAGACGCGGGATGAGCAGTTCTTC.

V and J are TRBV7-2 and TRBJ2-1, with 7 bases fitting TRBD1. Per the germline V gene, CDR1 is SGHTA and CDR2 is FQGNSA. Trimming at V came to 8 bases and at J to 0 bases, leaving 10 bases not matched to a gene. The length of the CDR3 is 16 residues. Here the CDR3 reads CASLRDSRSSYNEQFF. In DNA, the CDR3 is TGTGCCAGCCTGAGGGACAGCCGAAGCTCCTACAATGAGCAGTTCTTC.

This clonotype was found a few times. Sequence at one end of the junction differs from germline and may be a read error. CDR3 protein: CASSLTFDTEAFF. The CDR3 DNA reads as TGTGCCAGCAGCTTAACCTTCGACACCGAAGCTTTCTTT. The chain employs TRBV7-2 and TRBJ1-1; D gene uncertain. The CDR3 extends over 13 amino acids. In germline, CDR1 is SGHTA, CDR2 FQGNSA.

The table lists this clonotype with many counts. This rearrangement joins TRBV24-1 to TRBJ2-3; a weak D match, TRBD2 (6 bases). The ends were cut back, 8 bases at V and 1 base at J, with 12 bases in the middle. The CDR3 runs 14 residues. Germline V gives CDR1 KGHDR, CDR2 SFDVKD. The CDR3 loop reads CATTGGFGTDTQYF. As DNA, the CDR3 is TGTGCCACCACAGGAGGGTTCGGCACAGATACGCAGTATTTT.

This clonotype was found many times. The genes are TRBV27 and TRBJ1-5; 10 bases map to TRBD1. The CDR3 is 17 amino acids. Per the germline V gene, CDR1 is MNHEY and CDR2 is SMNVEV (reference sequence). With 0 bases clipped from V and 1 base from J, the junction kept 3 bases outside the gene matches. CDR3 region: CASSLSSGQGSNQPQHF. The CDR3 nucleotides are TGTGCCAGCAGTTTATCGTCGGGACAGGGGAGCAATCAGCCCCAGCATTTT.

The V call is TRBV28, the J call TRBJ2-1, with D perhaps TRBD2 (7 bases). The CDR3 sequence is 14 residues long. The V gene's germline CDR1 is MDHEN and CDR2 SYDVKM. V lost 7 bases, J lost 6 bases, and 16 bases lay in between. The CDR3 sequence is CASTLGGRGNEQFF. The CDR3 DNA follows: TGTGCCAGCACCTTGGGGGGGCGGGGCAATGAGCAGTTCTTC.

J is TRBJ1-4 and V is TRBV28; the D gene is possibly TRBD1 (5 bases). The CDR3 runs to 12 residues. V dropped 7 bases and J dropped 8 bases, with 11 bases sitting between them. Germline loops: CDR1 MDHEN, CDR2 SYDVKM. CDR3 coding DNA: TGTGCCAGCAAGGACACATCCGAAAAACTGTTTTTT. Protein product: CASKDTSEKLFF.

This clonotype was seen a few times. This chain links TRBV10-3 with TRBJ1-6; D call uncertain. The germline V and J ends were trimmed by 11 bases and 5 bases, with 13 bases remaining between them. Germline CDR1 is ENHRY and CDR2 is SYGVKD. This CDR3 region has 13 residues. CDR3 in DNA: TGTGCCGCCTCAGGAGATCATAATTCACCCCTCCACTTT. Translation gives CAASGDHNSPLHF.

This clonotype has a handful of counts. V is TRBV11-2 and J is TRBJ2-3; unclear D gene. This CDR3 spans 13 amino acids. V lost 4 bases to trimming and J lost 3 bases, with 8 bases between them. The germline V gene encodes CDR1 SGHAT and CDR2 FQNNGV. The CDR3 spells CASSSERTDTQYF. DNA for the CDR3: TGTGCCAGCAGCTCCGAAAGGACAGATACGCAGTATTTT.